A single TCR beta chain is shown here with its context. What antigen it recognizes has not been identified. Base-call qualities are not available, and no considerably larger clone is one nucleotide away. A total of 25 to 30 patients with locally advanced or metastatic urothelial carcinoma, treated at Memorial Sloan Kettering on a trial protocol, made up the cohort. Peripheral blood mononuclear cells were collected pretreatment and during treatment, with between 1 and 8 total time points per patient. The Qiagen DNeasy Blood extraction kit was used to purify genomic DNA from total PBMCs and tumor samples. PBMCs were collected pretreatment and during treatment, and were isolated and stored as previously described. This specimen belongs to a study of PD-L1 blockade in urothelial cancer (dated by TCRdb to the late 2010s). For the study in its entirety: All patients started therapy at some point between 2014 and 2016 and received atezolizumab 1,200 mg intravenously every 3 weeks. About 85% of the roughly 29 patients were males with bladder-origin urothelial cancer, and about 60% of the roughly 29 reported a prior smoking history. An ECOG performance status of 0 or 1 was recorded for the patients, and 0 to 3 prior chemotherapy regimens had been received by the patients. Blood samples were analyzed 3 weeks after the start of treatment (second dose) and 6 weeks after the start of treatment. Blood samples yielded a median of around 150,000 T cells and tens of thousands of unique TCRs, with median clonality approximately 0.08. The study, an exploratory multi-omic analysis, examined somatic, immune and clinical correlates of response to PD-L1 blockade with atezolizumab in urothelial cancer. Pretreatment tumor samples, along with matched peripheral blood collected serially before and after atezolizumab treatment, underwent TCR sequencing. Durable clinical benefit meant progression-free survival longer than 6 months, and TCR features were also tested against progression-free and overall survival. In the same patients who had TCR sequencing, pretreatment tumors also underwent whole exome sequencing and RNA sequencing. Durable clinical benefit was achieved by nine patients and was not achieved by 20 patients. Around 30 patients had pretreatment blood TCR-seq, roughly 24 had at least one posttreatment blood collection, and roughly 24 had tumor TCR-seq. What the research found in general, with its limitations: Among patients with durable benefit, tumor-associated TCR clones showed greater expansion in peripheral blood 3 weeks after treatment started (n ≈ 21, p = 0.022). Because the sample size was small (n ≈ 30) and many exploratory analyses were performed, the results are intended to be hypothesis-generating. A pretreatment peripheral blood TCR clonality below the median was linked to improved progression-free and overall survival.

Synthetic TCR analog templates were spiked into each PCR so that absolute template abundance could be estimated from read counts. TCRbeta CDR3 regions were amplified from genomic DNA with bias-controlled V and J gene primers using the immunoSEQ assay. Rearranged TCRbeta segments were sequenced at approximately 20X coverage. The paper's data handling went like this. Sequencing errors were corrected by clustering and CDR3s were annotated against IMGT to assign V, D and J genes. Only productive TCRbeta rearrangements were used in downstream analyses, excluding out-of-frame or stop-codon sequences. Clonality was calculated as one minus the Shannon entropy normalized by the log of the number of unique productive sequences. Clones differing between time points or between blood and tumor were identified using Fisher's exact test with Benjamini-Hochberg correction, with an adjusted p below 0.01 applied as the threshold. Imported from immuneACCESS, the table was reduced by TCRdb to in-frame sequences with V and J called. These copies leave out some clones; in studies compared against another copy, an unresolved V gene accounts for under half, and the cause of the remainder is not known. Clone size and V and J calls were adopted from that table, with D and trimming inferred from the DNA. This sample holds some 27,000 clones; over 75% were observed only once. About 2% of the sample is held by the ten biggest clonotypes.

As encoded in the germline V gene (reference sequence), CDR1 is PRHDT while CDR2 is FYEKMQ. Including cysteine and phenylalanine, the CDR3 has 16 amino acids. Just the 48-base CDR3 DNA is kept, in frame starting at base 1. The germline ends are 21 bases apart after V is trimmed by 5 bases and J by 7 bases. The sequencing here drew on PBMCs, taken around atezolizumab (anti-PD-L1) treatment. The V gene is TRBV13 and the J gene is TRBJ1-3, with TRBD1 as a weak D call on 6 bases. This TCR was recovered from a man aged 50 to 60 with urothelial cancer. The DNA sequence reads TGTGCCAGCAGCCTATCGGGGACACCGTCCGGGAACACCATATATTTT. It translates to CASSLSGTPSGNTIYF.